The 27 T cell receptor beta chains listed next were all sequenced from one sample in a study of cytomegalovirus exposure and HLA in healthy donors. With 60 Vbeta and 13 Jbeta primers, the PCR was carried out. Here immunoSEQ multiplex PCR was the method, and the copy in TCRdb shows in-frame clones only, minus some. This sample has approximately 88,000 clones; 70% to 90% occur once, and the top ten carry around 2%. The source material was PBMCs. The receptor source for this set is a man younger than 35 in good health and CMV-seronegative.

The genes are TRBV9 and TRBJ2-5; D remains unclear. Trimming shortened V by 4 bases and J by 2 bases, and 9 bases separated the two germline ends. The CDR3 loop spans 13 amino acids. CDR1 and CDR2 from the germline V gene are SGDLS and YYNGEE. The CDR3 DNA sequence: TGTGCCAGCAGCCTGAGTATTCAAGAGACCCAGTACTTC. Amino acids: CASSLSIQETQYF. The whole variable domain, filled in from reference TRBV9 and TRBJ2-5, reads DSGVTQTPKHLITATGQRVTLRCSPRSGDLSVYWYQQSLDQGLQFLIQYYNGEERAKGNILERFSAQQFPDLHSELNLSSLELGDSALYFCASSLSIQETQYFGPGTRLLVL.

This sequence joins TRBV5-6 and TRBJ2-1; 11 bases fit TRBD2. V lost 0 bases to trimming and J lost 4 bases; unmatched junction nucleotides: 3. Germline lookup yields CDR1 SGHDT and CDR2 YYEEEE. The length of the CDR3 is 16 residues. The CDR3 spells CASSLGLAGPYNEQFF. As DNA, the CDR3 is TGTGCCAGCAGCTTGGGACTAGCGGGGCCATACAATGAGCAGTTCTTC.

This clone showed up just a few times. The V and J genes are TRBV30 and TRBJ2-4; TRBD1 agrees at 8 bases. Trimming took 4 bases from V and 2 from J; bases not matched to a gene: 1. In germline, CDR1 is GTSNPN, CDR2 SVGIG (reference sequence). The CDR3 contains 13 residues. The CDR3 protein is CAWNRGTKNIQYF. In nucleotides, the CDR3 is TGTGCCTGGAACAGGGGGACCAAAAACATTCAGTACTTC.

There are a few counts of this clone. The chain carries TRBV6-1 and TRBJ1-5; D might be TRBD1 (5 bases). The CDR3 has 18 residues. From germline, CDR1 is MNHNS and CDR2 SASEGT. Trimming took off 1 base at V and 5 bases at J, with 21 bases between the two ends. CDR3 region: CASSEGPPWQGRYQPQHF. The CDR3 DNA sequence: TGTGCCAGCAGTGAAGGACCCCCCTGGCAGGGAAGGTATCAGCCCCAGCATTTT.

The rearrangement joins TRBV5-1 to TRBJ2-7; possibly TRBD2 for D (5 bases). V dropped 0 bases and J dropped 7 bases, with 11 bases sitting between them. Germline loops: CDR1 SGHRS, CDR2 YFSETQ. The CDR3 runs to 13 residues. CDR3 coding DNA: TGCGCCAGCAGCTTGGCGACGGGGTGGGAGCAGTACTTC. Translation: CASSLATGWEQYF.

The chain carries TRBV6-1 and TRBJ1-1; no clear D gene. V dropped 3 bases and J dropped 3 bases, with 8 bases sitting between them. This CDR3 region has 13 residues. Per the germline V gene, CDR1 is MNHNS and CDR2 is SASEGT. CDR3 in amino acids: CASSDLSDTEAFF. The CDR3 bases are TGTGCCAGCAGTGACTTGTCGGACACTGAAGCTTTCTTT.

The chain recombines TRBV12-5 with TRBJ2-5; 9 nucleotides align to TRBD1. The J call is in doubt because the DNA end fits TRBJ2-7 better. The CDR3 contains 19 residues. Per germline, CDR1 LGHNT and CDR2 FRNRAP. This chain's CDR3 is CASGLVWDPGTGKSYEQYF. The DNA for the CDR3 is TGTGCTAGTGGTTTGGTATGGGATCCCGGGACAGGGAAATCCTACGAGCAGTACTTC.

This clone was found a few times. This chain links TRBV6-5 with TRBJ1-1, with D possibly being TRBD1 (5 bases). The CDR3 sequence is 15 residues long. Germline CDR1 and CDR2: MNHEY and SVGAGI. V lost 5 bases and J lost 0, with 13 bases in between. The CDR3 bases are TGTGCCAGCAGTAGGGGCTCAGGGTTGAACACTGAAGCTTTCTTT. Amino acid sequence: CASSRGSGLNTEAFF.

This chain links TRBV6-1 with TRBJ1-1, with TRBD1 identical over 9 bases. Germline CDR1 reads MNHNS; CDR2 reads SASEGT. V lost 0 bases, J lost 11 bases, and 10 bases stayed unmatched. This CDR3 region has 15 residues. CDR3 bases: TGTGCCAGCAGTGAAGCGGACGGGACAGGGCATTGGGCTTTCTTT. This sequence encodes CASSEADGTGHWAFF.

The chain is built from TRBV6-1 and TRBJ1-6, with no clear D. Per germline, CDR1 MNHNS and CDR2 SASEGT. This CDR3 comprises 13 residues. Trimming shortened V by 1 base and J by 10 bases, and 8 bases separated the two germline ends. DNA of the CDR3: TGTGCCAGCAGTGAAGGGTTGCGATCACCCCTCCACTTT. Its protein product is CASSEGLRSPLHF.

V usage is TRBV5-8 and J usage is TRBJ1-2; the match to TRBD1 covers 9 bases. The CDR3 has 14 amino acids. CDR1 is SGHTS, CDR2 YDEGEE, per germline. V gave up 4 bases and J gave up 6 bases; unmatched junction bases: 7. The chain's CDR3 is CASSPQGADHGYTF. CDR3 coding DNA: TGTGCCAGCAGCCCACAGGGGGCGGATCATGGCTACACCTTC.

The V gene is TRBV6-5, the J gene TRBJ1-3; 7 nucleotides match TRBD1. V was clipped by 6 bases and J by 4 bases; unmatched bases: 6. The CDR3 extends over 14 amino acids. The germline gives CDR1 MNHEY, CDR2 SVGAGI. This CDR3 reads CASSPGTVGNTIYF. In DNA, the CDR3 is TGTGCCAGCAGCCCCGGGACAGTAGGAAACACCATATATTTT.

This CDR3 reads CASSTGYEQYF. The CDR3 DNA is TGCGCCAGCAGCACAGGGTACGAGCAGTACTTC. The chain is built from TRBV5-1 and TRBJ2-7; tentatively, D is TRBD1 (6 bases). Germline-derived CDR1 and CDR2 are SGHRS and YFSETQ. The CDR3 has 11 residues. The germline V and J ends were trimmed by 4 bases and 4 bases, with 6 bases remaining between them.

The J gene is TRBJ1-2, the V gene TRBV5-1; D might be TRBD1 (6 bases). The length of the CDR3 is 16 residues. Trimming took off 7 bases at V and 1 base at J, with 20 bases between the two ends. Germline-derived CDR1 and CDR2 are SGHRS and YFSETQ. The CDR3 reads CASGTGREGDNYGYTF. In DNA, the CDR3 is TGCGCCAGCGGGACGGGGCGAGAGGGGGATAACTATGGCTACACCTTC.

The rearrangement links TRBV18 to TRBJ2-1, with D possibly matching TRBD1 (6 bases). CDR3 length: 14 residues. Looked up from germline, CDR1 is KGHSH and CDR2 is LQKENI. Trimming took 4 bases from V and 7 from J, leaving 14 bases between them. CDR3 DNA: TGTGCCAGCTCACGGAACAGGGATGGGAATGAGCAGTTCTTC. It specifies CASSRNRDGNEQFF.

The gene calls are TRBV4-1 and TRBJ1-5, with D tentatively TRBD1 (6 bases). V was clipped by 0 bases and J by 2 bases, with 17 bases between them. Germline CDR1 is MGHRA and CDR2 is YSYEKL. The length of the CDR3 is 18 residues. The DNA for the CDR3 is TGCGCCAGCAGCCAAGATGCAGGGGTGGTTATACGCAATCAGCCCCAGCATTTT. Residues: CASSQDAGVVIRNQPQHF.

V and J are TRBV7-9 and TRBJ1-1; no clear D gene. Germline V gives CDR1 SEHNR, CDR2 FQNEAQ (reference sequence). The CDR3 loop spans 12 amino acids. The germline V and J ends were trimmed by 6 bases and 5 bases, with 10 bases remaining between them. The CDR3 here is CASRLSGTEAFF. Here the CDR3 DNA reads TGTGCCAGCAGACTTAGCGGGACTGAAGCTTTCTTT.

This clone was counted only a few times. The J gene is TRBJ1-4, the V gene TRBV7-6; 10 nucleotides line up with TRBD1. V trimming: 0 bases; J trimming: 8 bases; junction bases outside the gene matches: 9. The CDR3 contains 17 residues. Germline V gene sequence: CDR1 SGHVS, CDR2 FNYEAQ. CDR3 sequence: CASSLAPSTGGKEKLFF. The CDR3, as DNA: TGTGCCAGCAGCTTAGCGCCCTCGACAGGGGGCAAGGAAAAACTGTTTTTT.

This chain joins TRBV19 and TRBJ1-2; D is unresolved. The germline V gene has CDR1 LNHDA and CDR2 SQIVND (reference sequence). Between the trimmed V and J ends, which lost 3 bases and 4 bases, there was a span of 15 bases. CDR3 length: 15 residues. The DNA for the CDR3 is TGTGCCAGTAGTATTAACCAACAGAGCTTCTATGGCTACACCTTC. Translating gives CASSINQQSFYGYTF.

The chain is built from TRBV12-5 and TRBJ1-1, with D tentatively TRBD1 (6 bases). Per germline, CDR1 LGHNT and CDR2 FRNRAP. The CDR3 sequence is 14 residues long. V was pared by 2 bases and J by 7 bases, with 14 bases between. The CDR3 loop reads CASGLKGGVIEAFF. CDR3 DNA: TGTGCTAGTGGTTTGAAGGGGGGGGTTATTGAAGCTTTCTTT.

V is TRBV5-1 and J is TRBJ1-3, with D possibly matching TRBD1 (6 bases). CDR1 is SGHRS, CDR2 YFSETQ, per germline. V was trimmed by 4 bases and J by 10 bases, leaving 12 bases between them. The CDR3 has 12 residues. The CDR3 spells CASSPGQRTIYF. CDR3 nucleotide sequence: TGCGCCAGCAGCCCCGGACAGAGGACCATATATTTT.

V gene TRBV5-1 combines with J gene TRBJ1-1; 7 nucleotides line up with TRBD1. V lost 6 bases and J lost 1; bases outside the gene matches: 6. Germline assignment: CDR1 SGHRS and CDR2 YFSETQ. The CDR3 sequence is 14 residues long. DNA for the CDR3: TGCGCCAGCAAGGGGGCGGGCGAGAACACTGAAGCTTTCTTT. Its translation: CASKGAGENTEAFF.

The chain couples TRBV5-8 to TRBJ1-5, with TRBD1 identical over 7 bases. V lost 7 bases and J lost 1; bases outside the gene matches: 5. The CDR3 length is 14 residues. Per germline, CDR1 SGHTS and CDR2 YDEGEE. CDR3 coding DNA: TGTGCCAGCCTCCAAGGGGGCAGCAATCAGCCCCAGCATTTT. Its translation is CASLQGGSNQPQHF.

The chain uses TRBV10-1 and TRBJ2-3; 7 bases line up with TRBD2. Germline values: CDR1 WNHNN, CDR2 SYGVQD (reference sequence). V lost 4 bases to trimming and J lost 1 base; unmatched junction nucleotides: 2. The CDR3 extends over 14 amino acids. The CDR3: CASSAAGGTDTQYF. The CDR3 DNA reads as TGCGCCAGCAGTGCTGCGGGGGGCACAGATACGCAGTATTTT.

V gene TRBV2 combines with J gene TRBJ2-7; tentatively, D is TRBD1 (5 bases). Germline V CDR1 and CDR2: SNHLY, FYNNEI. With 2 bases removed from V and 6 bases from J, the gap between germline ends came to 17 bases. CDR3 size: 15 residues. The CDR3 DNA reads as TGTGCCAGCAGTGAAAGGTTGGCAGGGTCGCGCGAGCAGTACTTC. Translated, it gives CASSERLAGSREQYF.

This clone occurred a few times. The CDR3 loop reads CASSPQGGSYGYTF. CDR3 nucleotides: TGTGCCAGCAGCCCCCAGGGGGGATCCTATGGCTACACCTTC. The chain links TRBV6-5 to TRBJ1-2, with 7 bases that match TRBD1. Germline lookup yields CDR1 MNHEY and CDR2 SVGAGI. Unmatched junction bases numbered 8, after V lost 6 bases and J lost 4 bases. This CDR3 has 14 residues.

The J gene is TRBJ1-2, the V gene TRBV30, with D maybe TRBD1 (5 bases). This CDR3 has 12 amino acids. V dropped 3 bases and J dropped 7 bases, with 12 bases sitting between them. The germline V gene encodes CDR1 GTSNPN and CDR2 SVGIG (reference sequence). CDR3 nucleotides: TGTGCCTGGAGCTGGGGGGAAGGTGGCTACACCTTC. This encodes CAWSWGEGGYTF.